These T cell receptor beta chains were read from a single sample in a study of beta chain features in type 1 diabetes. Clones were read by immunoSEQ multiplex PCR, and TCRdb kept only the in-frame ones, dropping some. The sample lists roughly 230,000 clones; around 10% were seen once. Sample: naive CD4+ T cells from blood. These TCRs come from a young woman in good health. The CDR3 runs from the conserved cysteine through the conserved F or W. The D gene is left open where the match is weak. Clone size is given for some rows only: seen once, a few or many times, or a class if the clone is expanded.

J gene: TRBJ2-3
clone size: -
V gene: TRBV19
D gene: TRBD2
CDR3 protein: CASGLAGGTDTQYF
CDR3 DNA: TGTGCCAGTGGACTAGCGGGGGGCACAGATACGCAGTATTTT

J gene: TRBJ2-2
clone size: -
V gene: TRBV5-1
D gene: TRBD1
CDR3 protein: CASSLQGANTGELFF
CDR3 DNA: TGCGCCAGCAGCCTTCAGGGGGCGAACACCGGGGAGCTGTTTTTT

J gene: TRBJ2-3
clone size: -
V gene: TRBV7-2
D gene: -
CDR3 protein: CASSFLDRIVTDTQYF
CDR3 DNA: TGTGCCAGCAGCTTTCTGGACAGAATAGTCACAGATACGCAGTATTTT

J gene: TRBJ1-1
clone size: few
V gene: TRBV6-5
D gene: -
CDR3 protein: CASSYGQYTEAFF
CDR3 DNA: TGTGCCAGCAGTTACGGACAGTACACTGAAGCTTTCTTT

J gene: TRBJ2-7
clone size: -
V gene: TRBV14
D gene: -
CDR3 protein: CASSQEKLSYEQYF
CDR3 DNA: TGTGCCAGCAGCCAAGAGAAGCTATCCTACGAGCAGTACTTC

J gene: TRBJ2-3
clone size: -
V gene: TRBV30
D gene: TRBD2
CDR3 protein: CASMTSGYTDTQYF
CDR3 DNA: TGTGCCTCAATGACTAGCGGCTACACAGATACGCAGTATTTT

J gene: TRBJ2-7
clone size: -
V gene: TRBV5-1
D gene: -
CDR3 protein: CASSSQNMYEQYF
CDR3 DNA: TGCGCCAGCAGCTCTCAGAATATGTACGAGCAGTACTTC

J gene: TRBJ1-2
clone size: -
V gene: TRBV29-1
D gene: TRBD1
CDR3 protein: CSVEGPGTGPPFYGYTF
CDR3 DNA: TGCAGCGTTGAAGGGCCGGGGACAGGTCCTCCTTTCTATGGCTACACCTTC

J gene: TRBJ2-2
clone size: few
V gene: TRBV10-3
D gene: TRBD2
CDR3 protein: CAISLAGGDTGELFF
CDR3 DNA: TGTGCCATCAGTCTAGCGGGAGGGGACACCGGGGAGCTGTTTTTT

J gene: TRBJ2-5
clone size: -
V gene: TRBV7-7
D gene: TRBD1
CDR3 protein: CASSLQTGYQETQYF
CDR3 DNA: TGTGCTAGCAGCCTGCAGACAGGGTACCAAGAGACCCAGTACTTC

J gene: TRBJ2-7
clone size: -
V gene: TRBV10-3
D gene: TRBD1
CDR3 protein: CAIRDRQGDYEQYF
CDR3 DNA: TGTGCCATCAGGGACAGACAGGGCGACTACGAGCAGTACTTC

J gene: TRBJ2-1
clone size: few
V gene: TRBV9
D gene: TRBD2
CDR3 protein: CASSPWTSGGVNEQFF
CDR3 DNA: TGTGCCAGCAGCCCCTGGACTAGCGGGGGGGTCAATGAGCAGTTCTTC

J gene: TRBJ1-4
clone size: -
V gene: TRBV5-1
D gene: -
CDR3 protein: CASSLEVGGATNEKLFF
CDR3 DNA: TGCGCCAGCAGCTTGGAGGTCGGCGGGGCGACTAATGAAAAACTGTTTTTT

J gene: TRBJ1-1
clone size: -
V gene: TRBV30
D gene: -
CDR3 protein: CAANGRSRTEAFF
CDR3 DNA: TGTGCCGCAAACGGGAGGAGTAGGACTGAAGCTTTCTTT

J gene: TRBJ2-7
clone size: -
V gene: TRBV15
D gene: TRBD1
CDR3 protein: CATSNPGTGYEQYF
CDR3 DNA: TGTGCCACCAGCAACCCCGGGACAGGCTACGAGCAGTACTTC

J gene: TRBJ2-5
clone size: -
V gene: TRBV19
D gene: -
CDR3 protein: CASSIDGRGETQYF
CDR3 DNA: TGTGCCAGTAGTATAGACGGGAGAGGGGAGACCCAGTACTTC

J gene: TRBJ2-3
clone size: few
V gene: TRBV18
D gene: -
CDR3 protein: CASSPGSRSGRDTQYF
CDR3 DNA: TGTGCCAGCTCACCCGGGAGCCGATCGGGAAGGGATACGCAGTATTTT

J gene: TRBJ1-2
clone size: -
V gene: TRBV27
D gene: -
CDR3 protein: CASSHDRNYGYTF
CDR3 DNA: TGTGCCAGCAGCCACGACAGAAACTATGGCTACACCTTC

J gene: TRBJ2-1
clone size: few
V gene: TRBV9
D gene: TRBD1
CDR3 protein: CASSVEDRGYNEQFF
CDR3 DNA: TGTGCCAGCAGCGTAGAGGACAGGGGCTACAATGAGCAGTTCTTC

J gene: TRBJ2-1
clone size: -
V gene: TRBV6-5
D gene: -
CDR3 protein: CASSYGHYNEQFF
CDR3 DNA: TGTGCCAGCAGTTACGGGCATTACAATGAGCAGTTCTTC

J gene: TRBJ1-1
clone size: few
V gene: TRBV7-9
D gene: TRBD1
CDR3 protein: CASSPWTGFNTEAFF
CDR3 DNA: TGTGCCAGCAGCCCGTGGACAGGATTCAACACTGAAGCTTTCTTT

J gene: TRBJ2-3
clone size: -
V gene: TRBV15
D gene: TRBD2
CDR3 protein: CATITPLAGTDTQYF
CDR3 DNA: TGTGCCACCATAACCCCACTAGCGGGTACAGATACGCAGTATTTT

J gene: TRBJ2-2
clone size: -
V gene: TRBV7-2
D gene: TRBD2
CDR3 protein: CASSPTASGSSGELFF
CDR3 DNA: TGTGCCAGCAGCCCCACGGCTAGCGGTTCCTCCGGGGAGCTGTTTTTT

J gene: TRBJ1-1
clone size: -
V gene: TRBV5-4
D gene: TRBD1
CDR3 protein: CASSPTTGETEAFF
CDR3 DNA: TGTGCCAGCAGCCCAACAACAGGGGAGACTGAAGCTTTCTTT

J gene: TRBJ1-3
clone size: -
V gene: TRBV30
D gene: TRBD1
CDR3 protein: CALGTDGNTIYF
CDR3 DNA: TGTGCCTTAGGGACAGATGGAAACACCATATATTTT

J gene: TRBJ2-1
clone size: -
V gene: TRBV5-1
D gene: TRBD2
CDR3 protein: CASSLAGKSGTNNEQFF
CDR3 DNA: TGCGCCAGCAGCTTGGCAGGGAAGAGCGGGACTAACAATGAGCAGTTCTTC

J gene: TRBJ2-2
clone size: many
V gene: TRBV9
D gene: TRBD2
CDR3 protein: CASSGGLAGTGELFF
CDR3 DNA: TGTGCCAGCAGCGGGGGACTAGCGGGTACCGGGGAGCTGTTTTTT

J gene: TRBJ2-4
clone size: -
V gene: TRBV9
D gene: -
CDR3 protein: CASSVGTRGNGIQYF
CDR3 DNA: TGTGCCAGCAGCGTAGGCACCAGGGGTAATGGGATTCAGTACTTC

J gene: TRBJ1-1
clone size: -
V gene: TRBV9
D gene: TRBD1
CDR3 protein: CASSVSTGGTEAFF
CDR3 DNA: TGTGCCAGCAGCGTTTCCACAGGGGGGACTGAAGCTTTCTTT

J gene: TRBJ2-7
clone size: -
V gene: TRBV5-6
D gene: TRBD2
CDR3 protein: CASSLVGTRFYEQYF
CDR3 DNA: TGTGCCAGCAGCTTGGTAGGGACTAGATTCTACGAGCAGTACTTC

J gene: TRBJ2-5
clone size: many
V gene: TRBV5-5
D gene: -
CDR3 protein: CASSFSETQYF
CDR3 DNA: TGTGCCAGCAGCTTCTCAGAGACCCAGTACTTC

J gene: TRBJ2-7
clone size: few
V gene: TRBV2
D gene: TRBD2
CDR3 protein: CASRTSGGPGHEQYF
CDR3 DNA: TGTGCCAGCAGGACTAGCGGGGGGCCAGGGCACGAGCAGTACTTC

J gene: TRBJ2-6
clone size: -
V gene: TRBV18
D gene: -
CDR3 protein: CASSPAGFGANVLTF
CDR3 DNA: TGTGCCAGCTCACCAGCAGGCTTTGGGGCCAACGTCCTGACTTTC

J gene: TRBJ2-6
clone size: many
V gene: TRBV28
D gene: -
CDR3 protein: CASSLHSGNGANVLTF
CDR3 DNA: TGTGCCAGCAGTTTACACTCGGGAAATGGGGCCAACGTCCTGACTTTC

J gene: TRBJ2-3
clone size: -
V gene: TRBV18
D gene: TRBD2
CDR3 protein: CASSPAGVSDTQYF
CDR3 DNA: TGTGCCAGCTCTCCGGCGGGGGTTTCAGATACGCAGTATTTT

J gene: TRBJ2-3
clone size: -
V gene: TRBV5-1
D gene: TRBD2
CDR3 protein: CASKRLAGEDTQYF
CDR3 DNA: TGCGCCAGCAAAAGACTAGCGGGAGAGGATACGCAGTATTTT

J gene: TRBJ2-1
clone size: -
V gene: TRBV5-1
D gene: TRBD2
CDR3 protein: CASSSQRGGFNEQFF
CDR3 DNA: TGCGCCAGCAGCTCTCAGCGGGGGGGATTCAATGAGCAGTTCTTC

J gene: TRBJ2-7
clone size: -
V gene: TRBV30
D gene: -
CDR3 protein: CTCSSGTYEQYF
CDR3 DNA: TGTACCTGTAGTAGCGGAACCTACGAGCAGTACTTC

J gene: TRBJ1-4
clone size: -
V gene: TRBV19
D gene: -
CDR3 protein: CASSIPHMNEKLFF
CDR3 DNA: TGTGCCAGTAGTATCCCGCACATGAATGAAAAACTGTTTTTT

J gene: TRBJ1-1
clone size: few
V gene: TRBV5-1
D gene: -
CDR3 protein: CASSLVSRDTEAFF
CDR3 DNA: TGCGCCAGCAGCTTGGTTTCCAGGGACACTGAAGCTTTCTTT

J gene: TRBJ1-5
clone size: few
V gene: TRBV6-6
D gene: TRBD1
CDR3 protein: CAIAQGSNQPQHF
CDR3 DNA: TGTGCCATCGCACAGGGGAGCAATCAGCCCCAGCATTTT

J gene: TRBJ2-7
clone size: few
V gene: TRBV7-2
D gene: -
CDR3 protein: CASSFGGGLSEQYF
CDR3 DNA: TGTGCCAGCAGCTTCGGCGGGGGCCTGAGCGAGCAGTACTTC

J gene: TRBJ2-7
clone size: few
V gene: TRBV5-1
D gene: TRBD1
CDR3 protein: CASSWGQGKFEQYF
CDR3 DNA: TGCGCCAGCAGCTGGGGACAGGGAAAGTTCGAGCAGTACTTC

J gene: TRBJ2-3
clone size: -
V gene: TRBV14
D gene: TRBD2
CDR3 protein: CASSRGTSGPTDTQYF
CDR3 DNA: TGTGCCAGCAGCCGAGGGACTAGCGGACCCACAGATACGCAGTATTTT